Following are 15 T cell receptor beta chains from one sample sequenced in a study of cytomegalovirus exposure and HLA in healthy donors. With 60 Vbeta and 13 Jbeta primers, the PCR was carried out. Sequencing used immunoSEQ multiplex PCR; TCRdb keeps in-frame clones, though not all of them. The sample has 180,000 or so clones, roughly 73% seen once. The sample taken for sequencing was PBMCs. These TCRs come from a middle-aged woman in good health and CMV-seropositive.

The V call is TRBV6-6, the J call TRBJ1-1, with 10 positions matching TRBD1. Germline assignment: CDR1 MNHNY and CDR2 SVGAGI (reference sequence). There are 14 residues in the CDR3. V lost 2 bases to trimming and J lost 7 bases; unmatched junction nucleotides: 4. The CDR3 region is CASSYRDRGSEAFF. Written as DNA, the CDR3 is TGTGCCAGCAGTTACCGGGACAGGGGTAGTGAAGCTTTCTTT.

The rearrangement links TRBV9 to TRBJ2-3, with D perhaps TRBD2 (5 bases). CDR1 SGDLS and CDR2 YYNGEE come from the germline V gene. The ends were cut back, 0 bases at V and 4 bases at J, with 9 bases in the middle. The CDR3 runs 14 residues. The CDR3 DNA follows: TGTGCCAGCAGCGTAGAGGGAGCCCCAGATACGCAGTATTTT. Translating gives CASSVEGAPDTQYF. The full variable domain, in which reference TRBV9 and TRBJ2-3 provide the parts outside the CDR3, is DSGVTQTPKHLITATGQRVTLRCSPRSGDLSVYWYQQSLDQGLQFLIQYYNGEERAKGNILERFSAQQFPDLHSELNLSSLELGDSALYFCASSVEGAPDTQYFGPGTRLTVL.

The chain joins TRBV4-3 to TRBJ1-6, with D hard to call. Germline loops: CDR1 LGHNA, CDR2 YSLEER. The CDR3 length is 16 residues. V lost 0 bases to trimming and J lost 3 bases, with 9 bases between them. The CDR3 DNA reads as TGCGCCAGCAGCCAAGATCGACTGATCTATAATTCACCCCTCCACTTT. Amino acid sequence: CASSQDRLIYNSPLHF.

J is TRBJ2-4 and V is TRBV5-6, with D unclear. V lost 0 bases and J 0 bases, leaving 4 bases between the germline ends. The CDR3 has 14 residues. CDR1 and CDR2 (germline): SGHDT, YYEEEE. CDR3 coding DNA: TGTGCCAGCAGCTTGGAACTAGCCAAAAACATTCAGTACTTC. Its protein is CASSLELAKNIQYF.

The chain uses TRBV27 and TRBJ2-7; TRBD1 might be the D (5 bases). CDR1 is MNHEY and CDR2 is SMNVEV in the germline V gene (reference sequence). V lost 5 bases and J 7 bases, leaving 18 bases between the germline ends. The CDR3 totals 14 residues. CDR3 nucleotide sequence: TGTGCCAGCAGTCGCCAGGGTTCCCTCGGGGAGCAGTACTTC. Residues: CASSRQGSLGEQYF.

This CDR3 reads CASSLAGTGNQPQHF. The CDR3 region has the DNA TGTGCCAGCAGCTTGGCCGGGACAGGAAATCAGCCCCAGCATTTT. V is TRBV5-6 and J is TRBJ1-5; TRBD1 matches 8 bases. This CDR3 has 15 residues. V lost 0 bases, J lost 4 bases, and 3 bases stayed unmatched. In germline, CDR1 is SGHDT, CDR2 YYEEEE.

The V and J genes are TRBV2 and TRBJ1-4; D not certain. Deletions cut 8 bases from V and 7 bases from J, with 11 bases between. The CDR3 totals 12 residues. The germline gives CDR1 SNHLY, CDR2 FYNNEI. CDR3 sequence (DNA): TGTGCCAGCGGGGAGCCAGGTGAAAAACTGTTTTTT. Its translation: CASGEPGEKLFF.

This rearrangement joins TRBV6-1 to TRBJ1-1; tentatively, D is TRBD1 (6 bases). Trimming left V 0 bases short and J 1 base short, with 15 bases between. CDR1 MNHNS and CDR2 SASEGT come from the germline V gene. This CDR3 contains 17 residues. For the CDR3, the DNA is TGTGCCAGCAGTGAAGCGGTTTGGGGGCGGAAGAACACTGAAGCTTTCTTT. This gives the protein CASSEAVWGRKNTEAFF.

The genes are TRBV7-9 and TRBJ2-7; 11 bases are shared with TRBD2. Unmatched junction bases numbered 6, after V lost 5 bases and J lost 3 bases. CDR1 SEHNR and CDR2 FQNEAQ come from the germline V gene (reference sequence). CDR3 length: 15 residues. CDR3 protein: CASSGDTSGGYEQYF. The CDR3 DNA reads TGTGCCAGCAGCGGGGACACTAGCGGGGGCTACGAGCAGTACTTC.

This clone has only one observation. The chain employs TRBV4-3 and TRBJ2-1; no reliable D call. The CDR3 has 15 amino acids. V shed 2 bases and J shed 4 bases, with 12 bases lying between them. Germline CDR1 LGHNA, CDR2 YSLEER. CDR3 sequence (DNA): TGCGCCAGCAGCCAACTAGTCTCCTCGTACAATGAGCAGTTCTTC. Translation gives CASSQLVSSYNEQFF.

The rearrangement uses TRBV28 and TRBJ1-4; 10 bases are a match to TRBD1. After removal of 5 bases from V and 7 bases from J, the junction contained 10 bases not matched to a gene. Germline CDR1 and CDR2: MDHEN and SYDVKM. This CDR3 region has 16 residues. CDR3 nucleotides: TGTGCCAGCAGTGCGCCCTCCGGGACAGGGGCTGAAAAACTGTTTTTT. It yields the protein CASSAPSGTGAEKLFF. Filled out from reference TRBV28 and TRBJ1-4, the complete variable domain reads DVKVTQSSRYLVKRTGEKVFLECVQDMDHENMFWYRQDPGLGLRLIYFSYDVKMKEKGDIPEGYSVSREKKERFSLILESASTNQTSMYLCASSAPSGTGAEKLFFGSGTQLSVL.

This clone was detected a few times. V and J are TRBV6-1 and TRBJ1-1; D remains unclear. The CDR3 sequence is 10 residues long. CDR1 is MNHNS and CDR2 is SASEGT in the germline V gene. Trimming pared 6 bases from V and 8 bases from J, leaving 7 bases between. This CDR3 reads CASRGPEAFF. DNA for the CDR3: TGTGCCAGCAGGGGCCCCGAAGCTTTCTTT.

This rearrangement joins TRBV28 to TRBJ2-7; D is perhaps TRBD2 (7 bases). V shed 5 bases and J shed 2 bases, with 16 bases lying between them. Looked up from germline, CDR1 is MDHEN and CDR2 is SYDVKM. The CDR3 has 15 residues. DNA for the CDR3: TGTGCCAGCAGTCTCCGTAGGGGGGGGGCCTACGAGCAGTACTTC. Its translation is CASSLRRGGAYEQYF.

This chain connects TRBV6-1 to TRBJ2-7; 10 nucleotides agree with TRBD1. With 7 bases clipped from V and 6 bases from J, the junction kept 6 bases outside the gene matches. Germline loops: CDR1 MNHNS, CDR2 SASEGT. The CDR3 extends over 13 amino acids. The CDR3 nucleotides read TGTGCCAGCACTGTTTGGACAGGGGGCGAGCAGTACTTC. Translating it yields CASTVWTGGEQYF.

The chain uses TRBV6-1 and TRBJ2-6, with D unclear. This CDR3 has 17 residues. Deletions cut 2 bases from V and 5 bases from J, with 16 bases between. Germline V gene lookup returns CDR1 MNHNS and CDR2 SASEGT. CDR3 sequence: CASSELTRPSWANVLTF. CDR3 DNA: TGTGCCAGCAGTGAATTAACCAGGCCGTCCTGGGCCAACGTCCTGACTTTC.